The sequence of this TCR beta chain was determined in a study of cytomegalovirus exposure and HLA in healthy donors. Regarding the study as a whole: Later on, an analysis found that several of the most significant clusters appeared to be linked to common viral pathogens, which included parvovirus B19. At a 0.05 false discovery rate, a later analysis found approximately 15,000 TCR beta sequences to be associated with HLA alleles.

This CDR3 spans 15 amino acids. Germline loops: CDR1 ENHRY, CDR2 SYGVKD. Trimming removed 2 bases at V and 9 bases at J, with 14 bases between. PCR employed 60 Vbeta and 13 Jbeta primers. The repertoire was sequenced with immunoSEQ multiplex PCR; TCRdb's copy has only in-frame clones and lacks some. The top ten hold roughly 2.5% of the sample, which has some 200,000 clones, 70% seen once. Of note for this clone: The antigen remains undetermined.

The gene calls are TRBV10-3 and TRBJ1-6; D uncertain. This sequence was found in a man aged 35 to 55 in good health and CMV-seropositive. Material for sequencing was PBMCs. CDR3 nucleotides: TGTGCCATCAGTGAGCGTCTAAGGTCAGGTTCACCCCTCCACTTT. It yields the protein CAISERLRSGSPLHF.